The subject of this entry is one TCR beta chain. It differs at one base from a far larger clone, so likely a read error. This record comes from a study of prognosis after radiotherapy for stage I lung cancer. Looking at the study overall: Enrolled patients comprised some 15 with newly diagnosed primary stage I lung tumors and about five with oligometastatic NSCLC after surgical resection of the primary tumor. No patient was treated with concurrent therapy while undergoing stereotactic body radiotherapy.

Two-round multiplex PCR amplified TCR beta CDR3 from genomic DNA. Amplification in first-round PCR relied on primers specific to each TRBV and TRBJ gene. TCRdb fed the multiplex PCR reads into MiXCR, producing one record per CDR3 protein. The sample lists 12,000 to 15,000 distinct CDR3 sequences, approximately 53% occurring once. This CDR3 has 16 amino acids. Germline V gene lookup returns CDR1 MRHNA and CDR2 SNTAGT. The patient cohort was node-negative on CT and PET/CT, with no prior chemotherapy, radiotherapy or other malignancies. This sample comprised PBMCs, obtained before or after stereotactic body radiation therapy (not recorded which). The sequence derives from a donor aged 50 or older with non-small cell lung cancer. The rearrangement links TRBV6-4 to TRBJ1-2, with a tentative D call TRBD1 (5 bases). This CDR3 reads CASSYSGARANYCYTF. In nucleotides, the CDR3 is TGTGCCAGCAGTTACTCCGGGGCCAGGGCTAACTATTGCTACACCTTC.